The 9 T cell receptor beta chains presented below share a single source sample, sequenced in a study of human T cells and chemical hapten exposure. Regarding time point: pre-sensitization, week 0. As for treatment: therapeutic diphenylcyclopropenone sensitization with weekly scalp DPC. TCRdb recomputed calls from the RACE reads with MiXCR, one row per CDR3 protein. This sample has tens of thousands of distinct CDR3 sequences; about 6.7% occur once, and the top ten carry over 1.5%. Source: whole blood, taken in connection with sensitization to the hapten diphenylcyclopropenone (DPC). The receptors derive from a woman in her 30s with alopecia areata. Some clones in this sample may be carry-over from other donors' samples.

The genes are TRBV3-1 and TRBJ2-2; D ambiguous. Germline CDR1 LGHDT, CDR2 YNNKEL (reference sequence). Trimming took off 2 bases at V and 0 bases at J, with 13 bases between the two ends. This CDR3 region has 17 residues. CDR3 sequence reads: CASSQSNRRANTGELFF. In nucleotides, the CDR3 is TGTGCCAGCAGCCAATCCAATCGACGGGCGAACACCGGGGAGCTGTTTTTT.

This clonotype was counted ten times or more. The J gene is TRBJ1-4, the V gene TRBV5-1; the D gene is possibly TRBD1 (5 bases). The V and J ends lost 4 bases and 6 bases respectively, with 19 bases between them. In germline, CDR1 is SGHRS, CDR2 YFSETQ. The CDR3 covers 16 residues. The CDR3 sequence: CASSPLGGIGDEKLFF. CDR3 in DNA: TGCGCCAGCAGCCCTCTCGGGGGAATTGGAGATGAAAAACTGTTTTTT.

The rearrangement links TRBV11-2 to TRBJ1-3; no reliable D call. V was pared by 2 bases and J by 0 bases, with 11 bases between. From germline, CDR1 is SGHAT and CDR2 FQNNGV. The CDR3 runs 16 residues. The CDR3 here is CASSLMVPSSGNTIYF. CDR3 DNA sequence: TGTGCCAGCAGCTTAATGGTACCCTCCTCTGGAAACACCATATATTTT.

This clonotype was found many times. Written as DNA, the CDR3 is TGTGCCAGCAGTCCCAGGTCTGGAAACACCATATATTTT. It is translated as CASSPRSGNTIYF. V and J are TRBV12-3 or TRBV12-4 and TRBJ1-3; D ambiguous. This CDR3 has 13 amino acids. V dropped 5 bases and J dropped 1 base, with 6 bases sitting between them.

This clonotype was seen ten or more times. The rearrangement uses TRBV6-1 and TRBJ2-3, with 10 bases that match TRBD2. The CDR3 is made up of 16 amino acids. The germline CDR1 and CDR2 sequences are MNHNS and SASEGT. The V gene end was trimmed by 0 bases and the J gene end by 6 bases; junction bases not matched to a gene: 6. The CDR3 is CASSEASSGGSDTQYF. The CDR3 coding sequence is TGTGCCAGCAGTGAAGCGTCTAGCGGGGGTTCCGATACGCAGTATTTT.

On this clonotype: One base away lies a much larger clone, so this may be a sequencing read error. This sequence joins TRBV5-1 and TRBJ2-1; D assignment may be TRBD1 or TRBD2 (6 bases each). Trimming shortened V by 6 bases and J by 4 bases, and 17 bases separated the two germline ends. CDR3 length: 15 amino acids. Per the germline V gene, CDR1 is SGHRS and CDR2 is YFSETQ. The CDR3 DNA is TGCGCCAGCACCGGGGGAGTGGGGGCTTACAATGAGCAGTTCTTC. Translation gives CASTGGVGAYNEQFF.

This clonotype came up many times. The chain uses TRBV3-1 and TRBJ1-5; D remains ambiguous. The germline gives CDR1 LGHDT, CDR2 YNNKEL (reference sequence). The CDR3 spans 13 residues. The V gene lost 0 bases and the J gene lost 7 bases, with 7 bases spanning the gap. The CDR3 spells CASSQDRDQPQHF. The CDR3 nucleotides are TGTGCCAGCAGCCAAGATCGAGACCAGCCCCAGCATTTT.

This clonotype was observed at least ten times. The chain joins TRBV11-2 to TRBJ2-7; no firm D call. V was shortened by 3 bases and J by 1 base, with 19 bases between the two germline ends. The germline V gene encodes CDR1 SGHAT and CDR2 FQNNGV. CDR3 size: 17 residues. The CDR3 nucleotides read TGTGCCAGCAGCTTCGACCCGGGCCAGATTGTTTCCTACGAGCAGTACTTC. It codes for CASSFDPGQIVSYEQYF. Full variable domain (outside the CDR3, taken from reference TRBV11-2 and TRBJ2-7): EAGVAQSPRYKIIEKRQSVAFWCNPISGHATLYWYQQILGQGPKLLIQFQNNGVVDDSQLPKDRFSAERLKGVDSTLKIQPAKLEDSAVYLCASSFDPGQIVSYEQYFGPGTRLTVT.

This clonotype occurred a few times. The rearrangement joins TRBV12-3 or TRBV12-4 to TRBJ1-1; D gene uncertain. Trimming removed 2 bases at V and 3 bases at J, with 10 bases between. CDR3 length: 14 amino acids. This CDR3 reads CASSLHQEDTEAFF. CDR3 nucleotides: TGTGCCAGCAGTTTACACCAGGAGGACACTGAAGCTTTCTTT.